These T cell receptor beta chains were read from a single sample in a study of CD8 T cells in ankylosing spondylitis. Using its own MiXCR run on the 5' RACE reads, TCRdb lists one record per CDR3 protein. The table has approximately 520,000 distinct CDR3 sequences, less than 6% seen once. Sequencing was carried out using blood, either unsorted or a sorted T cell fraction (not recorded which). The source is a male donor with ankylosing spondylitis. Both conserved end residues are part of each CDR3. D genes are given only for firm matches. Only some rows state a clone size, as once, few, many or a class for expanded clones.

TRBV7-9	many	.	TRBJ2-7	CASSRTTGEQYF	TGTGCCAGCAGCCGTACAACGGGGGAGCAGTACTTC
TRBV5-1	few	.	TRBJ1-6	CASSFTTDSPLHF	TGCGCCAGCAGCTTCACGACAGATTCACCCCTCCACTTT
TRBV5-6	.	.	TRBJ2-2	CASSFEFTGELFF	TGTGCCAGCAGCTTCGAGTTTACCGGGGAGCTGTTTTTT
TRBV10-3	many	TRBD1	TRBJ2-2	CAISGGTGRTGELFF	TGTGCCATCAGTGGAGGGACAGGGAGGACCGGGGAGCTGTTTTTT
TRBV4-1	.	.	TRBJ2-7	CASSQLTGKRSYEQYF	TGCGCCAGCAGTCAATTAACAGGGAAAAGATCCTACGAGCAGTACTTC
TRBV10-2	many	TRBD2	TRBJ2-7	CASSRRASGRDYEQYF	TGCGCCAGCAGCCGCCGGGCTAGCGGGAGAGATTACGAGCAGTACTTC
TRBV10-3	few	.	TRBJ2-1	CAISELNEQFF	TGTGCCATCAGTGAGCTGAATGAGCAGTTCTTC
TRBV29-1	many	.	TRBJ2-3	CSAPGLGTDTQYF	TGCAGCGCCCCGGGACTGGGCACAGATACGCAGTATTTT
TRBV28	many	TRBD1	TRBJ2-2	CASSLTDRGIDTGELFF	TGTGCCAGCAGTCTAACGGACAGGGGGATAGACACCGGGGAGCTGTTTTTT
TRBV7-9	many	.	TRBJ2-7	CASSPLGGSYSYEQYF	TGTGCCAGCAGCCCCCTAGGGGGATCGTACTCCTACGAGCAGTACTTC
TRBV20-1	many	TRBD2	TRBJ2-7	CSAATLAGVSYEQYF	TGCAGTGCCGCAACCTTAGCGGGGGTGTCCTACGAGCAGTACTTC
TRBV12-3/TRBV12-4	.	.	TRBJ1-1	CASRWGANTEAFF	TGTGCCAGCCGGTGGGGGGCCAACACTGAAGCTTTCTTT
TRBV20-1	many	.	TRBJ1-1	CSARDLVTEAFF	TGCAGTGCTAGAGACCTAGTTACTGAAGCTTTCTTT
TRBV20-1	many	TRBD1	TRBJ2-3	CSATGTALKQYF	TGCAGTGCTACCGGGACAGCCTTGAAGCAGTATTTT
TRBV24-1	many	.	TRBJ2-5	CATSDPYQETQYF	TGTGCCACCAGTGACCCGTACCAAGAGACCCAGTACTTC
TRBV7-2	few	TRBD2	TRBJ2-1	CASSYSGMRDNEQFF	TGTGCCAGCAGCTATAGCGGGATGAGGGACAATGAGCAGTTCTTC
TRBV7-9	few	TRBD1	TRBJ2-5	CASTLTGALLETQYF	TGTGCCAGCACCCTGACAGGGGCTTTGTTGGAGACCCAGTACTTC
TRBV5-1	many	.	TRBJ2-3	CASSYATDTQYF	TGCGCCAGCAGCTACGCCACAGATACGCAGTATTTT
TRBV7-6	many	.	TRBJ2-3	CASSLEGEADTQYF	TGTGCCAGCAGCTTAGAAGGGGAGGCAGATACGCAGTATTTT
TRBV5-1	many	.	TRBJ2-7	CASSPGAREVSYEQYF	TGCGCCAGCAGCCCAGGGGCCCGGGAGGTCTCCTACGAGCAGTACTTC
TRBV15	many	TRBD1	TRBJ2-7	CATSRSRDSSYEQYF	TGTGCCACCAGCAGGAGCCGGGACAGCTCCTACGAGCAGTACTTC
TRBV27	.	TRBD1	TRBJ1-2	CASSLRQGAEGYTF	TGTGCCAGCAGTTTAAGACAGGGGGCTGAAGGCTACACCTTC
TRBV29-1	.	TRBD2	TRBJ2-3	CSVAGLVTDTQYF	TGCAGCGTTGCAGGACTAGTGACAGATACGCAGTATTTT
TRBV12-3/TRBV12-4	many	.	TRBJ1-5	CASSRGYDQPQHF	TGTGCCAGCAGTCGCGGATATGATCAGCCCCAGCATTTT
TRBV5-5	many	.	TRBJ2-7	CASSLVRTSYEQYF	TGTGCCAGCAGCCTCGTCCGCACCTCCTACGAGCAGTACTTC
TRBV7-2	many	.	TRBJ2-5	CASSLYWETQYF	TGTGCCAGCAGTCTTTATTGGGAGACCCAGTACTTC
TRBV7-2	many	.	TRBJ2-2	CASSVTGGELFF	TGTGCCAGCAGCGTCACAGGGGGGGAGCTGTTTTTT
TRBV28	few	TRBD1	TRBJ1-5	CAISLPGQGKHF	TGTGCCATCAGCCTCCCGGGACAGGGGAAGCATTTT
TRBV28	many	.	TRBJ1-3	CASTHHGNTIYF	TGTGCCAGCACCCACCACGGAAACACCATATATTTT
TRBV3-1	.	.	TRBJ2-3	CASSPRQLADTQYF	TGTGCCAGCAGCCCCCGACAGCTCGCAGATACGCAGTATTTT
TRBV5-1	few	.	TRBJ2-5	CASSLAPWRVWETQYF	TGCGCCAGCAGCTTGGCCCCCTGGCGGGTGTGGGAGACCCAGTACTTC
TRBV20-1	many	TRBD2	TRBJ2-7	CSASGGLAGGEQYF	TGCAGTGCCAGTGGGGGACTAGCGGGGGGCGAGCAGTACTTC
TRBV27	few	.	TRBJ1-2	CASSLNLYGGYTF	TGTGCCAGCAGTTTGAACTTGTATGGGGGCTACACCTTC
TRBV7-7	many	.	TRBJ2-3	CASSLAGLSDTQYF	TGTGCTAGCAGCTTAGCAGGCTTGTCAGATACGCAGTATTTT
TRBV20-1	many	.	TRBJ2-1	CSASRLVNNEQFF	TGCAGTGCCTCTAGACTAGTAAATAATGAGCAGTTCTTC
TRBV7-2	many	TRBD2	TRBJ2-1	CASSFTSGGGEQFF	TGTGCCAGCAGCTTTACTAGCGGGGGGGGCGAGCAGTTCTTC
TRBV6-2/TRBV6-3	many	.	TRBJ1-2	CASSYSATGRNGYTF	TGTGCCAGCAGTTACTCGGCTACAGGGCGGAATGGCTACACCTTC
TRBV20-1	.	.	TRBJ2-1	CSARLLGDQYNEQFF	TGCAGTGCTAGACTTCTGGGGGATCAGTACAATGAGCAGTTCTTC